A single sample is the source of the 9 T cell receptor beta chains below, sequenced in a study of blood T cell repertoires in COVID-19. The table came from immunoSEQ multiplex PCR; TCRdb's copy has only in-frame clones and leaves some out. Among 120,000 to 150,000 clones, roughly 76% were seen once, and the ten largest hold roughly 14%. Sequences were obtained from peripheral blood. Receptor source: a man older than 75 with acute or convalescent COVID-19.

This clone turned up a few times. This chain uses TRBV7-6 with TRBJ1-6; 7 bases map to TRBD1. The CDR3 contains 16 residues. The germline V gene encodes CDR1 SGHVS and CDR2 FNYEAQ. Trimming took 3 bases from V and 10 from J; bases not matched to a gene: 12. The CDR3 coding sequence is TGTGCCAGCAGCTTTACGACAGGGTCGGGAAGGTCACCCCTCCACTTT. The encoded protein is CASSFTTGSGRSPLHF.

In its sample, this clone was seen many times. V usage is TRBV4-3 and J usage is TRBJ2-2, with 9 bases aligning to TRBD1. J gave up 4 bases and V 1 base, and 4 bases lay outside the gene matches. This CDR3 comprises 16 residues. Germline CDR1 and CDR2: LGHNA and YSLEER. For the CDR3, the DNA is TGCGCCAGCAGCCAAGTTGGGACAGGGACCACCGGGGAGCTGTTTTTT. It translates to CASSQVGTGTTGELFF.

J is TRBJ2-5 and V is TRBV5-6; D gene uncertain. The CDR3 spans 13 residues. Germline lookup yields CDR1 SGHDT and CDR2 YYEEEE. The germline V and J ends were trimmed by 4 bases and 5 bases, with 12 bases remaining between them. CDR3 residues: CASSPGPEETQYF. CDR3 DNA: TGTGCCAGCAGCCCCGGTCCGGAGGAGACCCAGTACTTC.

The chain uses TRBV5-6 and TRBJ2-4; D remains ambiguous. The CDR3 loop spans 14 amino acids. In germline, CDR1 is SGHDT, CDR2 YYEEEE. V lost 0 bases to trimming and J lost 0 bases, with 4 bases between them. DNA for the CDR3: TGTGCCAGCAGCTTGGCACTAGCCAAAAACATTCAGTACTTC. This gives the protein CASSLALAKNIQYF.

The chain employs TRBV6-2 or TRBV6-3 and TRBJ2-2; the D gene is possibly TRBD1 (5 bases). This CDR3 is 13 amino acids long. Trimming stripped 2 bases from V and 6 bases from J, with 7 bases between. Germline CDR1 is MNHEY and CDR2 is SVGEGT. This CDR3 reads CASSYPTAGELFF. CDR3 DNA sequence: TGTGCCAGCAGTTACCCGACAGCCGGGGAGCTGTTTTTT.

This clone was detected a few times. The genes are TRBV11-3 and TRBJ2-1; 12 bases line up with TRBD2. The CDR3 is 15 residues long. Unmatched junction bases numbered 6, after V lost 5 bases and J lost 7 bases. Germline V gives CDR1 SGHNT, CDR2 YENEEA. This chain's CDR3 is CASSPTSGGSNEQFF. DNA of the CDR3: TGTGCCAGCAGCCCCACTAGCGGGGGGTCAAATGAGCAGTTCTTC.

This clone was seen only a few times. The chain uses TRBV5-5 and TRBJ2-3, with TRBD2 as a possible D gene (5 bases). CDR3 length: 13 residues. V shed 9 bases and J shed 5 bases, with 16 bases lying between them. Per the germline V gene, CDR1 is SGHKS and CDR2 is YYEKEE (reference sequence). In DNA form, the CDR3 reads TGTGCCACCTCGGCGGGCCCTCAAGATACGCAGTATTTT. It codes for CATSAGPQDTQYF.

This chain joins TRBV19 and TRBJ2-5; 7 nucleotides agree with TRBD2. Trimming removed 6 bases from V and 2 bases from J; junction bases left unmatched: 3. Germline values: CDR1 LNHDA, CDR2 SQIVND (reference sequence). The CDR3 runs to 13 residues. The CDR3 loop is CASSIGGQETQYF. The CDR3 bases are TGTGCCAGTAGCATCGGGGGGCAAGAGACCCAGTACTTC.

The J gene is TRBJ2-3, the V gene TRBV11-3; D is perhaps TRBD1 (5 bases). The CDR3 is 15 amino acids. The V and J ends lost 6 bases and 0 bases respectively, with 13 bases between them. Germline CDR1 SGHNT, CDR2 YENEEA. The DNA of the CDR3 is TGTGCCAGCAGTCGAGACAGAAGTAGCACAGATACGCAGTATTTT. Its translation is CASSRDRSSTDTQYF. The full variable domain, in which reference TRBV11-3 and TRBJ2-3 provide the parts outside the CDR3, is EAGVVQSPRYKIIEKKQPVAFWCNPISGHNTLYWYLQNLGQGPELLIRYENEEAVDDSQLPKDRFSAERLKGVDSTLKIQPAELGDSAVYLCASSRDRSSTDTQYFGPGTRLTVL.